This TCR beta chain was sequenced in a study of cytomegalovirus exposure and HLA in healthy donors. The PCR contained 60 Vbeta and 13 Jbeta primers. Assay: immunoSEQ multiplex PCR; the TCRdb copy retains only in-frame clones and omits some. The profile shows some 120,000 clones, over 60% of them singletons. This clone has only a few counts. Germline CDR1 MNHEY, CDR2 SMNVEV (reference sequence). Trimming cost V 6 bases and J 2 bases; bases outside gene matches: 3. This CDR3 comprises 13 residues. The source material was PBMCs. This clonotype was obtained from a woman between 40 and 50 years old in good health and CMV-seronegative. This rearrangement joins TRBV27 to TRBJ2-7, with TRBD2 matching over 8 bases. The DNA for the CDR3 is TGTGCCAGCAGGGGAGCGGGAGCCTACGAGCAGTACTTC. Protein product: CASRGAGAYEQYF.